The 7 T cell receptor beta chains below come from one sample, sequenced in a study of beta chain features in type 1 diabetes. The study's findings and limits: Moderate but significant shortening of TCRB CDR3s was recorded in all four CD4+ subsets from Type 1 diabetes patients.

These TCRs are of unknown antigen specificity. cDNA synthesis used the whole RNA isolate, giving expressed TCRB sequences. This table comes from immunoSEQ multiplex PCR, and its TCRdb copy is limited to in-frame clones, with some not included. The sample gives some 660,000 clones, over 12% of which show up once; nearly 0.04% is in the top ten. Sequenced sample: naive CD4+ T cells from blood. The receptor source for this set is a man aged 18 to 30 with type 1 diabetes.

The chain combines TRBV6-1 with TRBJ2-5; D unresolved. CDR3 size: 12 residues. Germline values: CDR1 MNHNS, CDR2 SASEGT. The V end lost 6 bases, the J end lost 2 bases, and 7 bases lay between the germline ends. The CDR3: CASRKNQETQYF. CDR3 DNA sequence: TGTGCCAGCAGGAAAAATCAAGAGACCCAGTACTTC.

This chain connects TRBV6-5 to TRBJ2-7; 12 bases are shared with TRBD1. The CDR3 is 15 amino acids. Losses at the gene ends were 6 bases for V and 6 bases for J; bases not matched to a gene: 9. Per the germline V gene, CDR1 is MNHEY and CDR2 is SVGAGI. CDR3 in DNA: TGTGCCAGCAGGATTGACCGGGACAGGGGGCCCGAGCAGTACTTC. It yields the protein CASRIDRDRGPEQYF.

This rearrangement joins TRBV5-1 to TRBJ2-3; D uncertain. Germline loops: CDR1 SGHRS, CDR2 YFSETQ. V was pared by 2 bases and J by 2 bases, with 9 bases between. This CDR3 spans 14 amino acids. The CDR3 nucleotides are TGCGCCAGCAGCTTTGCGGAAGACACAGATACGCAGTATTTT. It specifies CASSFAEDTDTQYF.

This clone was recorded at least ten times. This CDR3 is CASSLAGELFF. The CDR3 DNA sequence: TGTGCCAGCAGCTTAGCCGGGGAGCTGTTTTTT. The chain has TRBV7-9 and TRBJ2-2; the D is unclear. The CDR3 is 11 residues long. CDR1 SEHNR and CDR2 FQNEAQ come from the germline V gene (reference sequence). Deletions cut 0 bases from V and 7 bases from J, with 0 bases between.

The V gene is TRBV9, the J gene TRBJ2-3; D unclear. Trimming shortened V by 4 bases and J by 5 bases, and 14 bases separated the two germline ends. This CDR3 region has 14 residues. Germline values: CDR1 SGDLS, CDR2 YYNGEE. CDR3 residues: CASSRLTVGDTQYF. The CDR3 DNA is TGTGCCAGCAGCAGACTCACGGTAGGAGATACGCAGTATTTT. Full variable domain (remainder filled in from reference TRBV9 and TRBJ2-3): DSGVTQTPKHLITATGQRVTLRCSPRSGDLSVYWYQQSLDQGLQFLIQYYNGEERAKGNILERFSAQQFPDLHSELNLSSLELGDSALYFCASSRLTVGDTQYFGPGTRLTVL.

In this sample, this clone turned up a few times. The chain carries TRBV2 and TRBJ2-7, with a possible D match to TRBD1 (5 bases). V was shortened by 0 bases and J by 4 bases, with 13 bases between the two germline ends. Germline CDR1 and CDR2: SNHLY and FYNNEI. There are 15 residues in the CDR3. CDR3: CASSEAQWGGYEQYF. CDR3 coding DNA: TGTGCCAGCAGTGAAGCGCAATGGGGCGGATACGAGCAGTACTTC.

This chain uses TRBV5-4 with TRBJ2-5; tentative D call: TRBD1 (5 bases). In germline, CDR1 is SGHNT, CDR2 YYREEE (reference sequence). V lost 6 bases, J lost 0 bases, and 15 bases lay in between. This CDR3 has 15 residues. The CDR3 reads CASNGRAKNQETQYF. The CDR3 nucleotides read TGTGCCAGCAACGGCAGGGCGAAAAACCAAGAGACCCAGTACTTC.